This T cell receptor beta chain was captured by sequencing in a study of CD8 T cells in Susac syndrome. RNA totalling roughly 0.45 to 1 ug underwent reverse transcription with random hexamers. TCRdb processed the immunoSEQ multiplex PCR reads anew with MiXCR; each CDR3 protein has one entry. The repertoire holds a few hundred thousand distinct CDR3 sequences, 65% to 90% seen once, with around 0.2% in the top ten. The CDR3 covers 12 residues. Germline V gene data show CDR1 as GTSNPN and CDR2 as SVGIG (reference sequence). V was clipped by 2 bases and J by 8 bases, with 10 bases between them. The multiple sclerosis control group consisted of treatment-naive patients whose relapsing-remitting disease, which was either stable or active, fulfilled revised McDonald criteria.

This receptor was taken from a human donor with multiple sclerosis. The rearrangement uses TRBV30 and TRBJ1-5, with D unresolved. Specimen: CD8+ T cells from PBMCs. The CDR3 reads CAWSLGIEPQHF. CDR3 in DNA: TGTGCCTGGAGTCTGGGGATTGAGCCCCAGCATTTT.